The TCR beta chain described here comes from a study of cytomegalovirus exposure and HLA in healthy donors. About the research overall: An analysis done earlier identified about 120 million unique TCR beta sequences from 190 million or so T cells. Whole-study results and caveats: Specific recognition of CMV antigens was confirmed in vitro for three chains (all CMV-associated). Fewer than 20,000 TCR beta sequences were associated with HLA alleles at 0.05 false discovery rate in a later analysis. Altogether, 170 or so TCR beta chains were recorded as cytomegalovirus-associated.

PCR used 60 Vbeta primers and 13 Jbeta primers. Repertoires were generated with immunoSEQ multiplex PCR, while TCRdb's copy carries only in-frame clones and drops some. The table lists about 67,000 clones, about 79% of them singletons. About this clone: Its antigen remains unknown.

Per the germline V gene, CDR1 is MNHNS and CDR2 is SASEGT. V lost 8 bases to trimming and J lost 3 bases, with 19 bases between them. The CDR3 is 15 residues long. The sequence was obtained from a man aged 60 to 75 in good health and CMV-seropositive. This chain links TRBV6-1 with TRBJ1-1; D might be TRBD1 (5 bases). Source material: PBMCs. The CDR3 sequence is CASRGGPGLDTEAFF. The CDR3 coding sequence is TGTGCCAGCCGGGGGGGACCAGGGTTGGACACTGAAGCTTTCTTT.